This TCR beta chain was recorded in a study of shared clonotypes between healthy human individuals. Study-level information: Donors, aged 18 to 49, were a couple of women and a few men. Overall study findings and caveats: It was the non-shared clonotypes that had lower generation probabilities than clonotypes shared by all four donors.

Points on this clone: The antigen remains unidentified.

The DNA input per sorted-subset replicate PCR was 200 ng, corresponding to some 30,000 T cell genomes. Sequencing used immunoSEQ multiplex PCR; TCRdb keeps in-frame clones, though not all of them. This table has a few million clones, more than 90% appearing once. Germline CDR1 SGHTA, CDR2 FQGNSA. This CDR3 is 15 amino acids long. Trimming at V came to 4 bases and at J to 2 bases, leaving 4 bases not matched to a gene. The chain recombines TRBV7-2 with TRBJ2-1; 8 bases align to TRBD1. This TCR was recovered from a man younger than 35 in good health. Sequenced: naive CD4+ T cells sorted from blood. Subset: CD45RA+ positively selected. The CDR3 sequence: CASSSTGGTYNEQFF. The CDR3 region has the DNA TGTGCCAGCAGCTCTACAGGGGGAACCTACAATGAGCAGTTCTTC.